Given below is one TCR beta chain in context. Trimming shortened V by 3 bases and J by 3 bases, and 6 bases separated the two germline ends. The CDR3 has 11 amino acids. CDR1 and CDR2 (germline): SQVTM, ANQGSEA. This sample is drawn from a study of blood T cell repertoires in COVID-19. Study-wide background: Acute and convalescent COVID-19 specimens originated in the United States, Italy and Spain. T cells, B-cell-depleted T cells, or PBMCs supplied cDNA or gDNA.

Study processing details: For nucleated cells, counts were estimated from reference gene primer amplification. The assay was immunoSEQ multiplex PCR, and TCRdb's table has in-frame clones only and misses some. V, J and clone size are taken as reported in that table, and D and trimming were inferred from the DNA itself. The table lists some 250,000 clones, approximately 86% of them singletons. The clonotype comes from a young man with active or convalescent COVID-19. The V gene is TRBV29-1, the J gene TRBJ2-7; TRBD2 is a possible D gene (5 bases). Sequencing was done on a sample of peripheral blood. The CDR3 coding sequence is TGCAGCGTTGAGGGGAGCTACGAGCAGTACTTC. Its translation: CSVEGSYEQYF.